The 32 T cell receptor beta chains below all came from one sample that was sequenced in a study of CD8 T cell repertoires and HIV-1 epitope variants. Their antigen targets remain unknown. Libraries were prepared by immunoSEQ multiplex PCR; TCRdb keeps only in-frame clonotypes and omits some of them. This table has 5,200 or so clones, more than 50% appearing once. The sequenced material came from cultured CD8+ T cells derived from PBMCs. These TCRs come from a male donor with HIV.

The V call is TRBV7-9, the J call TRBJ1-1; D is perhaps TRBD1 (5 bases). Per germline, CDR1 SEHNR and CDR2 FQNEAQ (reference sequence). The ends were cut back, 5 bases at V and 1 base at J, with 17 bases in the middle. The CDR3 sequence is 16 residues long. The CDR3 reads CASSRVLGGPNTEAFF. CDR3 sequence (DNA): TGTGCCAGCAGCCGGGTCCTTGGGGGACCGAACACTGAAGCTTTCTTT.

This clone was counted only a few times. The genes are TRBV27 and TRBJ2-1; possibly TRBD1 for D (5 bases). CDR3 length: 14 amino acids. Trimming removed 3 bases at V and 8 bases at J, with 14 bases between. The germline V gene has CDR1 MNHEY and CDR2 SMNVEV (reference sequence). In nucleotides, the CDR3 is TGTGCCAGCAGTTTGGGGCAGGGTGGCTATGAGCAGTTCTTC. It specifies CASSLGQGGYEQFF.

This chain connects TRBV5-4 to TRBJ2-7; D might be TRBD2 (5 bases). The CDR3 contains 14 residues. Germline V gene sequence: CDR1 SGHNT, CDR2 YYREEE (reference sequence). V dropped 3 bases and J dropped 3 bases, with 13 bases sitting between them. The CDR3 DNA is TGTGCCAGCAGCTCCAGGTTTGGGAGCTACGAGCAGTACTTC. It specifies CASSSRFGSYEQYF.

Details on this clone: A junction end diverges from the germline sequence, so it may reflect a read error. The rearrangement joins TRBV2 to TRBJ2-7, with 8 bases aligning to TRBD1. The CDR3 sequence is 13 residues long. CDR1 and CDR2 from the germline V gene are SNHLY and FYNNEI. CDR3 amino acids: CSSSQGASYEQYF. The DNA of the CDR3 is TGTTCCAGCAGTCAGGGGGCTTCCTACGAGCAGTACTTC.

The genes are TRBV4-1 and TRBJ2-1; 12 bases are shared with TRBD2. Trimming cost V 0 bases and J 5 bases; bases outside gene matches: 5. The CDR3 is 17 amino acids. Germline CDR1 and CDR2: MGHRA and YSYEKL. CDR3 nucleotide sequence: TGCGCCAGCAGCCAAGACCTAGCGGGGGGGCACGACAATGAGCAGTTCTTC. This codes for CASSQDLAGGHDNEQFF.

The V and J genes are TRBV5-6 and TRBJ1-6; D possibly corresponds to TRBD1 (5 bases). Trimming pared 2 bases from V and 7 bases from J, leaving 13 bases between. The CDR3 runs to 15 residues. Per the germline V gene, CDR1 is SGHDT and CDR2 is YYEEEE. As DNA, the CDR3 is TGTGCCAGCAGCTTCCTCCAGGGCGTGAATTCACCCCTCCACTTT. This translates into CASSFLQGVNSPLHF.

This clone occurred a few times. DNA for the CDR3: TGCGCCAGCAGCCAATCGGGTGGGGTCACTGAAGCTTTCTTT. Protein: CASSQSGGVTEAFF. The chain has TRBV4-1 and TRBJ1-1, with no clear D. Germline V gene sequence: CDR1 MGHRA, CDR2 YSYEKL. V lost 2 bases and J 4 bases, leaving 11 bases between the germline ends. This CDR3 region has 14 residues.

The chain recombines TRBV19 with TRBJ2-1; the D gene is possibly TRBD2 (7 bases). Germline loops: CDR1 LNHDA, CDR2 SQIVND (reference sequence). CDR3 length: 19 residues. The V end lost 4 bases, the J end lost 4 bases, and 26 bases lay between the germline ends. CDR3 bases: TGTGCCAGTAGTACCGTCGGCGGGAGCGGTGGGGGGGCTTACAATGAGCAGTTCTTC. The encoded protein is CASSTVGGSGGGAYNEQFF.

Concerning this clone itself: At one of its ends the junction is not consistent with the germline gene, which may arise from a read error. The chain employs TRBV4-1 and TRBJ1-2; 7 positions match TRBD1. The length of the CDR3 is 15 residues. Germline V gene data show CDR1 as MGHRA and CDR2 as YSYEKL. DNA for the CDR3: TGTGCCAGCAGCCTAGGGGACAGCGGGAGGGGTGGCTACACCTTC. Amino acids: CASSLGDSGRGGYTF.

The chain joins TRBV5-4 to TRBJ2-5, with 7 bases that match TRBD1. The CDR3 is 15 residues long. Germline-derived CDR1 and CDR2 are SGHNT and YYREEE (reference sequence). V shed 1 base, J shed 2 bases, and the junction held 5 bases outside the gene matches. The CDR3 loop reads CASSLPQGTQETQYF. The CDR3 DNA reads as TGTGCCAGCAGCTTGCCACAGGGGACACAAGAGACCCAGTACTTC. The variable domain in full, completed from reference TRBV5-4 and TRBJ2-5, reads ETGVTQSPTHLIKTRGQQVTLRCSSQSGHNTVSWYQQALGQGPQFIFQYYREEENGRGNFPPRFSGLQFPNYSSELNVNALELDDSALYLCASSLPQGTQETQYFGPGTRLLVL.

The chain is built from TRBV7-8 and TRBJ2-3, with D hard to call. V shed 5 bases and J shed 2 bases, with 5 bases lying between them. The CDR3 covers 12 residues. Germline loops: CDR1 SGHVS, CDR2 FQNEAQ. This CDR3 reads CASSLSTDTQYF. The CDR3 nucleotides are TGTGCCAGCAGCCTTTCCACAGATACGCAGTATTTT.

The rearrangement uses TRBV28 and TRBJ1-1; D gene uncertain. The V end was cut by 8 bases, the J end by 5 bases, with 18 bases between. There are 14 residues in the CDR3. Germline CDR1 reads MDHEN; CDR2 reads SYDVKM. The CDR3 protein is CASGGEWAGTEAFF. CDR3 sequence (DNA): TGTGCCAGCGGTGGGGAGTGGGCAGGAACTGAAGCTTTCTTT.

The chain links TRBV29-1 to TRBJ1-2; 11 nucleotides match TRBD1. This CDR3 is built from 15 residues. CDR1 and CDR2 from the germline V gene are SQVTM and ANQGSEA. Unmatched junction bases numbered 6, after V lost 2 bases and J lost 4 bases. CDR3 residues: CSVESGTGGIYGYTF. As DNA, the CDR3 is TGCAGCGTTGAATCCGGGACAGGGGGGATCTATGGCTACACCTTC. The full variable domain, with the rest looked up from reference TRBV29-1 and TRBJ1-2, is SAVISQKPSRDICQRGTSLTIQCQVDSQVTMMFWYRQQPGQSLTLIATANQGSEATYESGFVIDKFPISRPNLTFSTLTVSNMSPEDSSIYLCSVESGTGGIYGYTFGSGTRLTVV.

The J gene is TRBJ1-5, the V gene TRBV28; TRBD1 agrees at 8 bases. The CDR3 spans 15 residues. V trimming: 6 bases; J trimming: 5 bases; junction bases outside the gene matches: 9. Germline assignment: CDR1 MDHEN and CDR2 SYDVKM. The CDR3 reads CASSPDREYDQPQHF. Written as DNA, the CDR3 is TGTGCCAGCAGCCCGGACAGGGAATATGATCAGCCCCAGCATTTT.

This chain uses TRBV14 with TRBJ2-7; 8 nucleotides line up with TRBD1. Trimming took 5 bases from V and 5 from J; bases not matched to a gene: 11. CDR1 and CDR2 (germline): SGHDN, FVKESK. This CDR3 is built from 15 residues. CDR3 coding DNA: TGTGCCAGCAGCTTTACAGGGGGTTCGATGGACGAGCAGTACTTC. Protein: CASSFTGGSMDEQYF.

This clone has just a few counts. The genes are TRBV19 and TRBJ2-7; perhaps TRBD1 as D (6 bases). Germline loops: CDR1 LNHDA, CDR2 SQIVND (reference sequence). V was pared by 8 bases and J by 0 bases, with 14 bases between. The CDR3 loop spans 14 amino acids. In DNA, the CDR3 is TGTGCCAGTTCGGTGGGGACAATCTCCTACGAGCAGTACTTC. Its protein product is CASSVGTISYEQYF.

The chain recombines TRBV27 with TRBJ1-2; TRBD1 matches at 12 bases. From germline, CDR1 is MNHEY and CDR2 SMNVEV (reference sequence). The CDR3 sequence is 15 residues long. V lost 6 bases to trimming and J lost 6 bases; unmatched junction nucleotides: 8. CDR3 bases: TGTGCCAGCAGCCGGGGACAGGGGGCGCTGGATGGCTACACCTTC. This translates into CASSRGQGALDGYTF.

V and J are TRBV5-8 and TRBJ2-1, with D perhaps matching TRBD2 (5 bases). CDR1 and CDR2 (germline): SGHTS, YDEGEE. V shed 10 bases and J shed 7 bases, with 18 bases lying between them. The CDR3 has 13 amino acids. CDR3 coding DNA: TGTGCCCAAAGAGGGCCAGGTAGGAATGAGCAGTTCTTC. Its protein product is CAQRGPGRNEQFF.

This clone ranks as medium-sized (0.01 to 0.1%). The chain combines TRBV27 with TRBJ1-2; D might be TRBD1 (5 bases). Germline V lookup: CDR1 MNHEY, CDR2 SMNVEV (reference sequence). Trimming pared 2 bases from V and 3 bases from J, leaving 10 bases between. The CDR3 is 14 amino acids. CDR3 in DNA: TGTGCCAGCAGTTTACTTGGGGGGTACTATGGCTACACCTTC. Translating gives CASSLLGGYYGYTF.

This clone was detected only a few times. The rearrangement links TRBV4-2 to TRBJ1-5; D is uncertain. This CDR3 is 18 amino acids long. Trimming cost V 4 bases and J 0 bases, with 19 bases left between them. CDR1 is LGHNA, CDR2 YNFKEQ, per germline. CDR3 sequence: CASSPSLTTVHSNQPQHF. The CDR3 bases are TGTGCCAGCAGCCCATCACTCACTACGGTTCATAGCAATCAGCCCCAGCATTTT.

The CDR3: CASSGSLYEQYF. The CDR3 DNA sequence: TGCGCCAGCAGCGGCAGCCTCTACGAGCAGTACTTC. The genes are TRBV4-1 and TRBJ2-7, with D hard to call. This CDR3 comprises 12 residues. V lost 5 bases and J lost 3, with 8 bases in between. Germline CDR1 reads MGHRA; CDR2 reads YSYEKL.

This clone appeared once. The chain combines TRBV13 with TRBJ2-1; D is perhaps TRBD1 or TRBD2 (6 bases each). This CDR3 is built from 12 residues. Germline V gene sequence: CDR1 PRHDT, CDR2 FYEKMQ (reference sequence). Trimming cost V 2 bases and J 8 bases, with 7 bases left between them. The CDR3 nucleotides read TGTGCCAGCAGCTTAAGGGGGGATGAGCAGTTCTTC. Its protein product is CASSLRGDEQFF.

The V and J genes are TRBV7-9 and TRBJ2-2; TRBD2 aligns across 7 bases. The CDR3 contains 15 residues. Germline V gene sequence: CDR1 SEHNR, CDR2 FQNEAQ (reference sequence). With 2 bases clipped from V and 4 bases from J, the junction kept 4 bases outside the gene matches. This CDR3 reads CASSLNSGVTGELFF. The CDR3 nucleotides read TGTGCCAGCAGCTTAAACAGCGGGGTCACCGGGGAGCTGTTTTTT.

V usage is TRBV6-5 and J usage is TRBJ2-1, with TRBD2 identical over 8 bases. From germline, CDR1 is MNHEY and CDR2 SVGAGI. With 8 bases clipped from V and 6 bases from J, the junction kept 9 bases outside the gene matches. The CDR3 covers 14 residues. The CDR3 nucleotides read TGTGCCAGCCACTTTTCCCTAGCGGGCAATGAGCAGTTCTTC. Encoded protein: CASHFSLAGNEQFF.

The chain combines TRBV6-5 with TRBJ2-3, with D possibly TRBD1 on 7 matching bases. The V end was cut by 10 bases, the J end by 1 base, with 15 bases between. This CDR3 comprises 14 residues. Germline V lookup: CDR1 MNHEY, CDR2 SVGAGI. CDR3 sequence (DNA): TGTGCCACCGCGCAGGGGGGTGGCACAGATACGCAGTATTTT. Translating it yields CATAQGGGTDTQYF.

Points on this clone: The junction differs from germline at one of its ends, possibly a read error. The chain has TRBV28 and TRBJ2-7, with D perhaps being TRBD1 or TRBD2 (5 bases each). Per germline, CDR1 MDHEN and CDR2 SYDVKM. The CDR3 runs to 12 residues. CDR3 nucleotides: TGCGCTGTTGGGGGTTCTTCCTACGAGCAGTACTTC. This translates into CAVGGSSYEQYF.

This clone rates as medium-sized. The chain carries TRBV15 and TRBJ2-5; D remains unclear. The germline CDR1 and CDR2 sequences are LNHNV and YYDKDF (reference sequence). The CDR3 runs to 13 residues. Trimming removed 0 bases at V and 4 bases at J, with 6 bases between. CDR3 sequence reads: CATSRDRRETQYF. The CDR3 nucleotides read TGTGCCACCAGCAGAGATCGGAGAGAGACCCAGTACTTC. Drawing the rest from reference TRBV15 and TRBJ2-5, the complete variable domain is DAMVIQNPRYQVTQFGKPVTLSCSQTLNHNVMYWYQQKSSQAPKLLFHYYDKDFNNEADTPDNFQSRRPNTSFCFLDIRSPGLGDTAMYLCATSRDRRETQYFGPGTRLLVL.

The chain recombines TRBV15 with TRBJ2-7; 7 bases map to TRBD1. In germline, CDR1 is LNHNV, CDR2 YYDKDF (reference sequence). The V segment lost 1 base and the J segment 3 bases; nucleotides outside the gene matches: 6. This CDR3 has 15 residues. The CDR3 nucleotides read TGTGCCACCAGCAGAGTTAATCAGGGGGTCTACGAGCAGTACTTC. Amino acids: CATSRVNQGVYEQYF. Full variable domain (outside the CDR3, taken from reference TRBV15 and TRBJ2-7): DAMVIQNPRYQVTQFGKPVTLSCSQTLNHNVMYWYQQKSSQAPKLLFHYYDKDFNNEADTPDNFQSRRPNTSFCFLDIRSPGLGDTAMYLCATSRVNQGVYEQYFGPGTRLTVT.

The rearrangement joins TRBV5-4 to TRBJ2-2; TRBD1 matches at 10 bases. V dropped 0 bases and J dropped 7; count of bases not matched to a gene: 6. The CDR3 runs to 16 residues. Germline V gene sequence: CDR1 SGHNT, CDR2 YYREEE (reference sequence). For the CDR3, the DNA is TGTGCCAGCAGCTTGGCCGGGACAGGGGACGGCGGGGAGCTGTTTTTT. Protein: CASSLAGTGDGGELFF.

The chain has TRBV29-1 and TRBJ1-1; TRBD1 is a possible D gene (5 bases). V was trimmed by 5 bases and J by 1 base, leaving 11 bases between them. CDR3 length: 13 amino acids. From germline, CDR1 is SQVTM and CDR2 ANQGSEA. The CDR3 bases are TGCAGCGTTATGGGGGGGGAGAACACTGAAGCTTTCTTT. Its translation is CSVMGGENTEAFF.

The chain links TRBV7-4 to TRBJ2-7, with D possibly TRBD1 on 7 matching bases. Germline CDR1 and CDR2: SGHVT and SQSDAQ. The germline V and J ends were trimmed by 2 bases and 3 bases, with 14 bases remaining between them. The CDR3 has 15 amino acids. CDR3 amino acids: CASSLTTGDFYEQYF. CDR3 nucleotides: TGTGCCAGCAGCTTAACTACAGGGGACTTCTACGAGCAGTACTTC.

The sample holds a few counts of this clone. The V call is TRBV5-8, the J call TRBJ2-2, with a possible D match to TRBD2 (5 bases). This CDR3 contains 14 residues. V was shortened by 7 bases and J by 7 bases, with 17 bases between the two germline ends. The V gene's germline CDR1 is SGHTS and CDR2 YDEGEE. CDR3 sequence (DNA): TGTGCCAGCGCGGTATATAGCGCAGGCGGGGAGCTGTTTTTT. This gives the protein CASAVYSAGGELFF.